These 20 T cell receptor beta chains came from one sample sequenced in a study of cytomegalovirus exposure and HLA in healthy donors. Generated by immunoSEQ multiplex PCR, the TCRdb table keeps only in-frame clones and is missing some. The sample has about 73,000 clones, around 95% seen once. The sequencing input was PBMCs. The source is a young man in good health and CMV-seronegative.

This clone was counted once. The CDR3 coding sequence is TGCGCCAGCAGCCGTCAAGTCGGCACTGAAGCTTTCTTT. Amino acids: CASSRQVGTEAFF. The J gene is TRBJ1-1, the V gene TRBV4-3; D is ambiguous. Germline-derived CDR1 and CDR2 are LGHNA and YSLEER. The CDR3 spans 13 residues. V lost 4 bases and J lost 4, with 10 bases in between.

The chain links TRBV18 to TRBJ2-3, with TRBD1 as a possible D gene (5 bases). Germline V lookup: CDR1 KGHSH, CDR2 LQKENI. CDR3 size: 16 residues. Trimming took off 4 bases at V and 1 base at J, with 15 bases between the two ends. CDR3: CASSLVRVMGTDTQYF. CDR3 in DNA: TGTGCCAGCTCACTAGTCAGGGTAATGGGCACAGATACGCAGTATTTT. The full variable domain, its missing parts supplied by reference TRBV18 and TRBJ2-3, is NAGVMQNPRHLVRRRGQEARLRCSPMKGHSHVYWYRQLPEEGLKFMVYLQKENIIDESGMPKERFSAEFPKEGPSILRIQQVVRGDSAAYFCASSLVRVMGTDTQYFGPGTRLTVL.

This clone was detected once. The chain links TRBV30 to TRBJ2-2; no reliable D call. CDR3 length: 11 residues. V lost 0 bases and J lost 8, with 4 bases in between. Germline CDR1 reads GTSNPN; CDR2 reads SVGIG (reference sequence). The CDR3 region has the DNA TGTGCCTGGAGTGTTCCGGGGGAGCTGTTTTTT. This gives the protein CAWSVPGELFF. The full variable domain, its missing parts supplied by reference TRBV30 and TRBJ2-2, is SQTIHQWPATLVQPVGSPLSLECTVEGTSNPNLYWYRQAAGRGLQLLFYSVGIGQISSEVPQNLSASRPQDRQFILSSKKLLLSDSGFYLCAWSVPGELFFGEGSRLTVL.

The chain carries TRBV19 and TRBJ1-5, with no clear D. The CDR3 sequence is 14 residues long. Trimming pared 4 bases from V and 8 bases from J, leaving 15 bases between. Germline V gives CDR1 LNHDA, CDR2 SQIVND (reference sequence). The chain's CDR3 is CASSRDPSGEPQHF. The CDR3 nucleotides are TGTGCCAGTAGTAGAGACCCGAGCGGAGAGCCCCAGCATTTT.

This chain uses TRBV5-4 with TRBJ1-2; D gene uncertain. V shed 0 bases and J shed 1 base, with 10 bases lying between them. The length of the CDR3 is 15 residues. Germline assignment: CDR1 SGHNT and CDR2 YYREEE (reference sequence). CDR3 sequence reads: CASSLGTGINYGYTF. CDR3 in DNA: TGTGCCAGCAGCTTGGGCACCGGGATTAACTATGGCTACACCTTC.

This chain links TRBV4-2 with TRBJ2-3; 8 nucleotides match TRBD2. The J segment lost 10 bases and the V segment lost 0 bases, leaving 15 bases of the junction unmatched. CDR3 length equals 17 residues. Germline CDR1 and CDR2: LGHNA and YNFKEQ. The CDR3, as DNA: TGTGCCAGCAGCCAAGAGTGGGGACTAGTTGGGAGGGCTTCGCAGTATTTT. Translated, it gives CASSQEWGLVGRASQYF.

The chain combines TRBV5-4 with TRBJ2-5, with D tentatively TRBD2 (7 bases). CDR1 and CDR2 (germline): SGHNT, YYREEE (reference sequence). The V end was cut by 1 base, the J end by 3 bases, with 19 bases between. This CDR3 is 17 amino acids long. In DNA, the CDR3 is TGTGCCAGCAGCTTGTGGGGGAGCGGGGACAAGGAAGAGACCCAGTACTTC. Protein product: CASSLWGSGDKEETQYF.

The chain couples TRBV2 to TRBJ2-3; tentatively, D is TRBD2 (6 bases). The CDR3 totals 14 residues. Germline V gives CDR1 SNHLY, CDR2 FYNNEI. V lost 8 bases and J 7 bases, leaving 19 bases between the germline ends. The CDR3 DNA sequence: TGTGCCAGCCTGCCGGGGGTGGGGCCCCATACGCAGTATTTT. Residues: CASLPGVGPHTQYF.

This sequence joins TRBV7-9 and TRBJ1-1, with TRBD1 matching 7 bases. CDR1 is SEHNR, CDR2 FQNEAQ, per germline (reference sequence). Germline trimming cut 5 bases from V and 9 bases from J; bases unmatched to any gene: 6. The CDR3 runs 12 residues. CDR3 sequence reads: CASSLGTDQAFF. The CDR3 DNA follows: TGTGCCAGCAGCCTCGGGACAGACCAAGCTTTCTTT.

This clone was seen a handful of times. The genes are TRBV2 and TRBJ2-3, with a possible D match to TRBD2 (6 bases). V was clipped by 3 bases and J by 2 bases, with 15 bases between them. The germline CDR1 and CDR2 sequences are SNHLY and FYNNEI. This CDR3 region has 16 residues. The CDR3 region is CASSDLGGGTTDTQYF. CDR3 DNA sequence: TGTGCCAGCAGTGATCTGGGAGGCGGGACCACAGATACGCAGTATTTT.

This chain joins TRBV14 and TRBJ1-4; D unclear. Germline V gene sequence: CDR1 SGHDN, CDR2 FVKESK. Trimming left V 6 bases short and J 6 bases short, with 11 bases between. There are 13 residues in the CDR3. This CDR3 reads CASSLTGDEKLFF. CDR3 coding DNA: TGTGCCAGCAGTCTGACCGGGGATGAAAAACTGTTTTTT.

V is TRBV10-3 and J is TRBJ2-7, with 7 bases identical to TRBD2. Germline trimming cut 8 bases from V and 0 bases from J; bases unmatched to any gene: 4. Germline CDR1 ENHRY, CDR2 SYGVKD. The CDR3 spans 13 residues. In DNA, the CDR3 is TGTGCCATCGGGAGGGGCGGCTCCTACGAGCAGTACTTC. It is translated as CAIGRGGSYEQYF.

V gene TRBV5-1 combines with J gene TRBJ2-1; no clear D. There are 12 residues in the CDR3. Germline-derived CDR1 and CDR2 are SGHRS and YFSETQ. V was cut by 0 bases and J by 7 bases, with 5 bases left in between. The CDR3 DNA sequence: TGCGCCAGCAGCTTGGGCAGAAATGAGCAGTTCTTC. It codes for CASSLGRNEQFF.

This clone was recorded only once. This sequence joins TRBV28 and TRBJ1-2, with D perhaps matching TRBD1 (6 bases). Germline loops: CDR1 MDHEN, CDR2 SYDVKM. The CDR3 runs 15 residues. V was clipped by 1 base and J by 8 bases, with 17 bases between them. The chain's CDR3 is CASSLFMGADQGYTF. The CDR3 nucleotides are TGTGCCAGCAGTTTATTTATGGGGGCTGATCAGGGCTACACCTTC.

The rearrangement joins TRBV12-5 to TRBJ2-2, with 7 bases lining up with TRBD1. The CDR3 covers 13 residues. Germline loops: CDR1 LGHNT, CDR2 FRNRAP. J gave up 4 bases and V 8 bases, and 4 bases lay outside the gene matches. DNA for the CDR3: TGTGCTAGTCTGACAGGGCGCACCGGGGAGCTGTTTTTT. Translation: CASLTGRTGELFF.

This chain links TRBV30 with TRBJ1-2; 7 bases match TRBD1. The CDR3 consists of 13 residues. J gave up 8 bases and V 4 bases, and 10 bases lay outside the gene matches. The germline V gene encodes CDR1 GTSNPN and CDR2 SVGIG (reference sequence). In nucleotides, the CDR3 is TGTGCCTGGACAGGGGGTCGGACGGTCGGCTACACCTTC. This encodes CAWTGGRTVGYTF.

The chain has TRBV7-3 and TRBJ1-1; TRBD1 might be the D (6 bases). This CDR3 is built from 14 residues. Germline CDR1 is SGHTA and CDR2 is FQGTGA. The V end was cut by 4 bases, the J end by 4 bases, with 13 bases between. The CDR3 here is CASSSQGWGTEAFF. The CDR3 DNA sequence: TGTGCCAGCAGCTCGCAGGGGTGGGGCACTGAAGCTTTCTTT.

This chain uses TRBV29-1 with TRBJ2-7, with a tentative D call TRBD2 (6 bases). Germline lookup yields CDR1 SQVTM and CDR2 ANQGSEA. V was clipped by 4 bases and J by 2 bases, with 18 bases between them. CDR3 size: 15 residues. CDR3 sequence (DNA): TGCAGCGTTGGCGGGGAGGCAGAACGAACCTACGAGCAGTACTTC. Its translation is CSVGGEAERTYEQYF.

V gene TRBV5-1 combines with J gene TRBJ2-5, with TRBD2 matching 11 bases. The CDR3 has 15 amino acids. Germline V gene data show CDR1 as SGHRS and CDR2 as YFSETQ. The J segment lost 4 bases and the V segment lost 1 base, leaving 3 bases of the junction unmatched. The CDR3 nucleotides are TGCGCCAGCAGCTTGATGGGGACTAGCGGAGAGACCCAGTACTTC. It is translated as CASSLMGTSGETQYF.

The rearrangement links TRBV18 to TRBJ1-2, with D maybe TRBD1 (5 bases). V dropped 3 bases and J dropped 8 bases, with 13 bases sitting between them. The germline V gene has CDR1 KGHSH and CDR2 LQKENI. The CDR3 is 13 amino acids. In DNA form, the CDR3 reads TGTGCCAGCTCACCCCAACAGGATTTCGGCTACACCTTC. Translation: CASSPQQDFGYTF.